This entry describes one T cell receptor (beta chain). Treatment here: approximately 18 received Ad26.COV2.S at low or high dose, single or two shots; 5 received placebo; per-sample allocation not given. Following the first vaccine or placebo injection, samples were taken on day 63. This sample was taken from a study of Ad26.COV2.S vaccination and SARS-CoV-2 variants. Measured with immunoSEQ multiplex PCR; TCRdb has only the in-frame clones, and not every one. The table records 450,000 to 550,000 clones, roughly nine tenths of them present only once. The source was peripheral blood, collected in a trial of Ad26.COV2.S vaccine versus placebo. This receptor was identified in a person between 18 and 59 years old who received the Ad26.COV2.S COVID-19 vaccine or a placebo.

The CDR3 region is CASRLSSGTGDYEQYF. DNA for the CDR3: TGTGCCAGCAGGCTGTCTTCTGGGACAGGAGACTACGAGCAGTACTTC. The rearrangement links TRBV28 to TRBJ2-7; TRBD1 agrees at 8 bases. The CDR3 covers 16 residues. The germline V gene encodes CDR1 MDHEN and CDR2 SYDVKM. J was trimmed by 3 bases and V by 6 bases; bases with no gene match: 13.